This section outlines one T cell receptor beta chain sequence together with its context. Its antigen is still unknown. This sample is drawn from a study of CD8+ T cells in alopecia areata. Study information: The drug, tofacitinib, lasted 6 to 18 months, followed by 6 months off drug.

The treatment is: oral pan-JAK inhibitor, 5-10 mg twice daily. Trimming cost V 1 base and J 2 bases, with 12 bases left between them. Per germline, CDR1 LGHNA and CDR2 YNFKEQ. This CDR3 contains 16 residues. Extracted from the samples, RNA was reverse transcribed into cDNA to serve as the sequencing template. Only in-frame clones appear in the TCRdb table, and some are missing; sequencing was by immunoSEQ multiplex PCR. This table has around 200,000 clones, 45% to 65% appearing once. Findings of the study overall: Tofacitinib significantly lowered scalp clonality and expanded CD8+ clones among the top 100. Mice gave a clearer picture of TCR sharing than patients did, possibly for HLA-related reasons. Many expanded lesional clones persisted in scalp and blood during tofacitinib treatment.

The clonotype was recovered from a human donor with alopecia areata. Sample: CD4+ T cells sorted from blood, taken at week 4, from a patient treated with tofacitinib. This chain links TRBV4-2 with TRBJ2-4; possible D gene TRBD2, 5 bases. The CDR3 region has the DNA TGTGCCAGCAGCCAAGGCGAGCTAGCACCCAAAAACATTCAGTACTTC. This sequence encodes CASSQGELAPKNIQYF.